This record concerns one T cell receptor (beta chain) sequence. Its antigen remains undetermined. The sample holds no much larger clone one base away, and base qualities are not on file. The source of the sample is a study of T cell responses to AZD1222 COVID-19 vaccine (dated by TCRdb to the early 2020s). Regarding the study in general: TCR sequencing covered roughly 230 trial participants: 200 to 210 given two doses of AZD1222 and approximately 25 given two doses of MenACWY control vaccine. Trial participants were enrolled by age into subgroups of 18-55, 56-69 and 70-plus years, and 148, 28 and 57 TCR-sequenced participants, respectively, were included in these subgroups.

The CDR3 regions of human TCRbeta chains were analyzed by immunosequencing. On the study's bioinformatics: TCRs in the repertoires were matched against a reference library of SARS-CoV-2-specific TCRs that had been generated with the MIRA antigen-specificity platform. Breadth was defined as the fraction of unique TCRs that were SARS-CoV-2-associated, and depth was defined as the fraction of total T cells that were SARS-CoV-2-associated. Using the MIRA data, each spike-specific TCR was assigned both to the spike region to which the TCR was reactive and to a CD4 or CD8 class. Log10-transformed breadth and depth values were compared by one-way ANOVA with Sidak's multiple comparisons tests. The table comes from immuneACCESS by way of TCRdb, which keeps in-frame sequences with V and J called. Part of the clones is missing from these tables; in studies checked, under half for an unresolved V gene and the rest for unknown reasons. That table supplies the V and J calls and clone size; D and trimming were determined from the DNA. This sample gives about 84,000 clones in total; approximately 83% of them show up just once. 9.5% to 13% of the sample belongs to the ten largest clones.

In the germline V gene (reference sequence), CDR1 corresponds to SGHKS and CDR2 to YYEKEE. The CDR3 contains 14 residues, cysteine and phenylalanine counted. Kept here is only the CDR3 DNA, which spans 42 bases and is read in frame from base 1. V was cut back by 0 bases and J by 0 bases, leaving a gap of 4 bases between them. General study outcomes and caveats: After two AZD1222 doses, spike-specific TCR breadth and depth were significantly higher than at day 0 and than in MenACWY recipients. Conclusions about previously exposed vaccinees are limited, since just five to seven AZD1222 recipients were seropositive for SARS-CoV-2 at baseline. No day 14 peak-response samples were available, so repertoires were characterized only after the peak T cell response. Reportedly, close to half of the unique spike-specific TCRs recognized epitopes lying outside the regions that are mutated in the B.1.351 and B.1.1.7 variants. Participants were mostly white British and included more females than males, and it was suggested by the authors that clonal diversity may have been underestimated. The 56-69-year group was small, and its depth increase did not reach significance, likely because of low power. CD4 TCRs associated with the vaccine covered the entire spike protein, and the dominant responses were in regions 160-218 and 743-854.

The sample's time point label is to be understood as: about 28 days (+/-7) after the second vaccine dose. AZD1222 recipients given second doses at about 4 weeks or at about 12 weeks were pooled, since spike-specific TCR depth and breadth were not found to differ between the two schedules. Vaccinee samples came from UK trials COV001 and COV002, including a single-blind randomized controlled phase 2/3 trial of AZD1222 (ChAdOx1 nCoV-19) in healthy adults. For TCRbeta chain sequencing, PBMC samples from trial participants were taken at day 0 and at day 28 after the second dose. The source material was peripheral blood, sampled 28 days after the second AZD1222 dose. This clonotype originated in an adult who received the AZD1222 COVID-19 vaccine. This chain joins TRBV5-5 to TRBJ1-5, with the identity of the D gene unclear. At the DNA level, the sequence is TGTGCCAGCAGCTTGGAGTATAGCAATCAGCCCCAGCATTTT. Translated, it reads CASSLEYSNQPQHF.